The sequence of this T cell receptor beta chain was determined in a study of T-cell reconstitution after alpha-beta-depleted transplantation in children. Findings and caveats of the study: Elevated TCRbeta diversity at day 60 was traced, in some patients, to surviving recipient T cells and thymic progenitors. It was newly produced T cells that mostly accounted for T-cell counts and diversity one year after transplant. Several hundred rapidly expanded clones from non-depleted graft cells reportedly supplied alpha-beta T cells about two months post-transplant.

The CDR3 has 13 amino acids. The V end lost 6 bases, the J end lost 7 bases, and 16 bases lay between the germline ends. Germline V gives CDR1 MNHNS, CDR2 SASEGT. Regarding this clonotype: Antigen: not known.

Library preparation (for TCRbeta) was performed with unique molecular identifiers. TCRdb analysed the PCR reads with MiXCR anew, one entry per CDR3 protein. The top ten clones hold roughly 11% of a sample with a few hundred thousand distinct CDR3 sequences, about a quarter of them seen once. V and J are TRBV6-1 and TRBJ2-7; possibly TRBD1 or TRBD2 for D (5 bases each). Specimen: PBMCs, mostly from graft donor cells, collected 180 days after TCRalphabeta/CD19-depleted stem cell transplant. This sequence was found in a male patient younger than 18 who had a stem cell transplant for acute lymphoblastic leukemia, so the T cells may come from the graft donor. The DNA of the CDR3 is TGTGCCAGCAGCCTCCGGGACCCGGTGGAGCAGTACTTC. Translated: CASSLRDPVEQYF.